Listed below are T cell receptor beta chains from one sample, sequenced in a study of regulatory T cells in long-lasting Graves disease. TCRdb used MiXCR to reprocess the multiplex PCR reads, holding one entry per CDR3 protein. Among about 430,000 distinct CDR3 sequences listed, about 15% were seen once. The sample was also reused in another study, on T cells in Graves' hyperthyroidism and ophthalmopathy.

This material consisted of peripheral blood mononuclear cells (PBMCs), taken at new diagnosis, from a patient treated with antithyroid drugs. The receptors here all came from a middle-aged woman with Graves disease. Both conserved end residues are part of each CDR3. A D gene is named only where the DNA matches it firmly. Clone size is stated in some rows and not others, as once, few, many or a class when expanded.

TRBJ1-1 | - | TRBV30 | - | TGTGCCTGGAGCGAGGGGGTGAACACTGAAGCTTTCTTT | CAWSEGVNTEAFF
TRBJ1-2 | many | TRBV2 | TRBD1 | TGTGCCAGCAGAACCGGGACAGGGGATGAGTATGGCTACACCTTC | CASRTGTGDEYGYTF
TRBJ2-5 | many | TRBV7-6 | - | TGTGCCAGCAGCACACAGGAGGGGCTAGCGGAGACCCAGTACTTC | CASSTQEGLAETQYF
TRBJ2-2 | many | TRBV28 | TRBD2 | TGTGCCAGCAGTTTACGGGGGGGCGGGAGCACACGGCCGTTTTTT | CASSLRGGGSTRPFF
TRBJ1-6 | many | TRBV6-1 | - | TGTGCCAGCACCGGACAGCTAAATTCACCCCTCCACTTT | CASTGQLNSPLHF
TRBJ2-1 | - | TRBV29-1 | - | TGCAGCGTTATAGGGATGAATTCCAACAATGAGCAGTTCTTC | CSVIGMNSNNEQFF
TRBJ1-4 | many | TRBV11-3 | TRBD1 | TGTGCCAGCAGTTCAAGGGGGCTGGGTGAAAAACTGTTTTTT | CASSSRGLGEKLFF
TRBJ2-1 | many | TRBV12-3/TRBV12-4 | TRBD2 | TGTGCCAGCAGTTCGGGGACTAGTCTGTTCTTC | CASSSGTSLFF
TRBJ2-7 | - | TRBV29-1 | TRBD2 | TGCAGCGTTGTTAGCGGGCTTGAGAGCTACGAGCAGTACTTC | CSVVSGLESYEQYF
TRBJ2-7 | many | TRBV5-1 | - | TGTGCCAGCTCGGGGAGCTCCTACGAGCAGTACTTC | CASSGSSYEQYF
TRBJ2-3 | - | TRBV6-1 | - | TGTGCCAGCAGCCCCCTTGCACCAGCTGTAGATACGCAGTATTTT | CASSPLAPAVDTQYF
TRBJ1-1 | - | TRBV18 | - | TGTGCCAGCTCACCCTCTAATTGGTGGGGGTCGAACACTGAAGCTTTCTTT | CASSPSNWWGSNTEAFF
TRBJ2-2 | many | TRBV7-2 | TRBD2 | TGTGCCAGCACTGGGAGGGCGGGAGTGGCCACCGGGGAGCTGTTTTTT | CASTGRAGVATGELFF
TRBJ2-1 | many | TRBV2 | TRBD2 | TGTGCCAACCTCAAGACTAGCGGGGAGCAGTTCTTC | CANLKTSGEQFF
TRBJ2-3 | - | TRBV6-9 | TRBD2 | TGTGCCAGCAGTTACCCAGGACTAGCGGGAGCTGATACGCAGTATTTT | CASSYPGLAGADTQYF
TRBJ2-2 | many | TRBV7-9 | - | TGTGCCAGCCCTCCGCCGGGGTGGACCGGGGAGCTGTTTTTT | CASPPPGWTGELFF
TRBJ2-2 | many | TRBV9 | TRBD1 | TGTGCCAGCAGCGAGAGTGCGACAGGGGCTGGCGGGGAGCTGTTTTTT | CASSESATGAGGELFF
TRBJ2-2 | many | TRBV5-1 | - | TGTGCCAGCAGCCTCACCGGGGGGAACACCGGGGAGCTGTTTTTT | CASSLTGGNTGELFF
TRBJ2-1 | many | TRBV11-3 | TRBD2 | TGTGCCAGCAGCTTAGGCGTCCTAGCGGGGAACTACAATGAGCAGTTCTTC | CASSLGVLAGNYNEQFF
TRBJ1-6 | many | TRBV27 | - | TGTGCCAGCATTCAAACGTACTCCAGCTCCTATAATTCACCCCTCCACTTT | CASIQTYSSSYNSPLHF
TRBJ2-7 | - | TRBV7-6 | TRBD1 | TGTGCCAGCAGCCCCTCGGACAGGGGCGAGCAGTACTTC | CASSPSDRGEQYF
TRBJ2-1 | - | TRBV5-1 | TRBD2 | TGCGCCAGCAGCTTGTTATCCTCGGGGGGAGTGGGGTCTGAGCAGTTCTTC | CASSLLSSGGVGSEQFF
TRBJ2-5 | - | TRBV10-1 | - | TGCGCCAGCAGTGAGTCCGGCGGGCAAGAGACCCAGTACTTC | CASSESGGQETQYF
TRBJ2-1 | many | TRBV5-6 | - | TGTGCCAGCAACCACCCGGACAGATACAATGAGCAGTTCTTC | CASNHPDRYNEQFF
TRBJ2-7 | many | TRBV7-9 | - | TGTGCCAGCAGCCCGGGGGGGCAGGGGGCCCACGAGCAGTACTTC | CASSPGGQGAHEQYF
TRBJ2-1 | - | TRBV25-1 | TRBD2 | TGTGCCAGCAGTGCCAGCGGGAGTTGGGATGAGCAGTTCTTC | CASSASGSWDEQFF
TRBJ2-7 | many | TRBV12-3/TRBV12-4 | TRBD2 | TGTGCCAGCAGTTCCACTAGCGGGAACGAGCAGTACTTC | CASSSTSGNEQYF
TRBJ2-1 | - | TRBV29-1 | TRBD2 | TGCAGCGTTGAAGGACTAGCGGGGAATGAGCAGTTCTTC | CSVEGLAGNEQFF
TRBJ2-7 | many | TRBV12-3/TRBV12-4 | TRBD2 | TGTGCCAGCAGTGGGACTAGCGGGAGGACCTACGAGCAGTACTTC | CASSGTSGRTYEQYF
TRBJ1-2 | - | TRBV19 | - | TGTGCCAGTAGTAAGACTGGATCTGGCTACACCTTC | CASSKTGSGYTF
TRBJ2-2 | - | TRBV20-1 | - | TGCAGTGCTAGAGATTTGCAGCGGCCGAACACCGGGGAGCTGTTTTTT | CSARDLQRPNTGELFF
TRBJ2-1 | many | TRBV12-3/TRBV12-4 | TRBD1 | TGTGCCAGCAGTCTAGGACAGGGGATGACCTACAATGAGCAGTTCTTC | CASSLGQGMTYNEQFF
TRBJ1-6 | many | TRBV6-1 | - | TGTGCCAGCAGAGACAGGACAAGGCATAATTCACCCCTCCACTTT | CASRDRTRHNSPLHF
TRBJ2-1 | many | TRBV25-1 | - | TGTGCCAGCAGTATCGCAGGGCGTAATGAGCAGTTCTTC | CASSIAGRNEQFF
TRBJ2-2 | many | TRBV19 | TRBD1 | TGTGCCAGTAGACCCGGACAGGGGAAGTGGGAGCTGTTTTTT | CASRPGQGKWELFF
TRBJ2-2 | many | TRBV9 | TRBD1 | TGTGCCAGCAGCGTAGGGGGGACAGGGGTCACCGGGGAGCTGTTTTTT | CASSVGGTGVTGELFF
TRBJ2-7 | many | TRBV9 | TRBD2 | TGTGCCAGCAGCCAGTCGGCTAGCGGAGTTTACGAGCAGTACTTC | CASSQSASGVYEQYF
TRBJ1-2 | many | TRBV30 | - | TGTGCCTGGAGGGGAAAGAGTAACTATGGCTACACCTTC | CAWRGKSNYGYTF
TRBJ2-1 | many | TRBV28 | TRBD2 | TGTGCCAGTCCTTATTATGCAACGGGAGGGACCTACAATGAGCAGTTCTTC | CASPYYATGGTYNEQFF
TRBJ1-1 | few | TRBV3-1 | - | TGTGCCAGCAGCCTGAACGTCTTTGACACTGAAGCTTTCTTT | CASSLNVFDTEAFF
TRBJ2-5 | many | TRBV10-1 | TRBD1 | TGCGCCAGCAGTCTACAGGGGGCCGGAGAGACCCAGTACTTC | CASSLQGAGETQYF
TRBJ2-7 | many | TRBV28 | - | TGTGCCAGCAGTACGTACAAAGACAGTACCTACGAGCAGTACTTC | CASSTYKDSTYEQYF
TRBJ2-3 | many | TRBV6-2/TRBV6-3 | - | TGTGCCAGCAGTCTAGGACCTAGCACAGATACGCAGTATTTT | CASSLGPSTDTQYF
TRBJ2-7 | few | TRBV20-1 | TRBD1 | TGCAGTGCTAGAGATCGTGGGACAGGGTTACACGAGCAGTACTTC | CSARDRGTGLHEQYF
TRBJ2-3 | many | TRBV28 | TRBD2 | TGTGCCAGCAGCTTCCGAGCGGGAGGGCCCGCAGATACGCAGTATTTT | CASSFRAGGPADTQYF
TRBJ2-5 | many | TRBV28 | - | TGTGCCAGCAGTAACACAGGGAGAGAGACCCAGTACTTC | CASSNTGRETQYF
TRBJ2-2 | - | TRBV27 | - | TGTGCCAGCGGAGGTACTAACACCGGGGAGCCGTTTTTT | CASGGTNTGEPFF
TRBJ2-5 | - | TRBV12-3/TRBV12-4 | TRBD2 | TGTACCAGCAGTTTAGCGGGACACCAAGAGACCCAGTACTTC | CTSSLAGHQETQYF
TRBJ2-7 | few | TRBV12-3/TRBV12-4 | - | TGTGCCAGCACCCGAGTCGTTAGGTACGAGCAGTACTTC | CASTRVVRYEQYF
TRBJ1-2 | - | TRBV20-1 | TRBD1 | TGCAGTGCTAGGGCGACAGGGCGCTATGGCTACACCTTC | CSARATGRYGYTF
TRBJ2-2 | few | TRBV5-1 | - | TGCGCCAGCAGCTTGGACCCCGGAGGGACGACCGGGGAGCTGTTTTTT | CASSLDPGGTTGELFF
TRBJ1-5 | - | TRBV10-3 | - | TGTGCCATCAGTGACGGTGGGGAGGGGAAGCCCCAGCATTTT | CAISDGGEGKPQHF
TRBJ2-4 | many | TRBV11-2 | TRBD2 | TGTGCCAGCAGCTTAACCATCAGCGGGAGGGCCAAAAACATTCAGTACTTC | CASSLTISGRAKNIQYF
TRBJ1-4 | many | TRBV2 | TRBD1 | TGTGCCAGCAGTAGACAGGGGGTGACTAATGAAAAACTGTTTTTT | CASSRQGVTNEKLFF
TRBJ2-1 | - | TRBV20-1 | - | TGCAGTGCTAGTCAGTCGGGGTACAATGAGCAGTTCTTC | CSASQSGYNEQFF